Listed here are 18 T cell receptor beta chains from one sample, sequenced in a study of CD8+ T cells in alopecia areata. Specified treatment: oral pan-JAK inhibitor, 5-10 mg twice daily. Following extraction, RNA underwent reverse transcription to cDNA, which served as the sequencing template. The protocol was immunoSEQ multiplex PCR, while the TCRdb copy is restricted to in-frame clones and leaves out a portion. The sample comprises about 260,000 clones, 50% to 75% of which are singletons, and 0.9% to 0.95% rests with the top ten. The sequences come from CD4+ T cells sorted from blood, collected around week 53, from a patient treated with tofacitinib. The receptors stem from a human donor with alopecia areata.

The table lists this clone with a few counts. The V call is TRBV29-1, the J call TRBJ1-1; TRBD1 aligns across 7 bases. V lost 6 bases to trimming and J lost 3 bases; unmatched junction nucleotides: 4. Germline CDR1 SQVTM, CDR2 ANQGSEA. The CDR3 runs to 12 residues. CDR3 in amino acids: CSVHGTDTEAFF. In DNA, the CDR3 is TGCAGCGTCCATGGGACAGACACTGAAGCTTTCTTT.

The rearrangement joins TRBV29-1 to TRBJ2-1; 8 bases match TRBD2. CDR1 is SQVTM, CDR2 ANQGSEA, per germline. The J segment lost 0 bases and the V segment lost 4 bases, leaving 8 bases of the junction unmatched. The CDR3 is made up of 16 amino acids. CDR3 protein: CSVATLAGSSYNEQFF. CDR3 nucleotides: TGCAGCGTTGCTACGTTAGCGGGGAGCTCCTACAATGAGCAGTTCTTC.

On this clone itself: This sample also contains other DNA sequences that code for the same CDR3. The J gene is TRBJ1-5, the V gene TRBV27; D might be TRBD1 (6 bases). The CDR3 sequence is 15 residues long. The germline V and J ends were trimmed by 6 bases and 4 bases, with 16 bases remaining between them. Germline assignment: CDR1 MNHEY and CDR2 SMNVEV (reference sequence). The CDR3 protein is CASSLRGGWNQPQHF. CDR3 in DNA: TGTGCCAGCAGCCTTAGGGGGGGGTGGAATCAGCCCCAGCATTTT.

The chain joins TRBV7-2 to TRBJ1-6, with D hard to call. The CDR3 totals 12 residues. Germline V gene lookup returns CDR1 SGHTA and CDR2 FQGNSA. Trimming took off 7 bases at V and 7 bases at J, with 8 bases between the two ends. The CDR3 nucleotides read TGTGCCAGCATCACCGGGAATTCACCCCTCCACTTT. It specifies CASITGNSPLHF.

Remarks on this clone: The same CDR3 also results from other DNA sequences found in this sample. This chain joins TRBV30 and TRBJ2-3, with unresolved D. The germline V gene encodes CDR1 GTSNPN and CDR2 SVGIG (reference sequence). This CDR3 comprises 11 residues. Trimming cost V 3 bases and J 2 bases, with 3 bases left between them. CDR3 DNA: TGTGCCTGGAGCGTCACAGATACGCAGTATTTT. Its protein is CAWSVTDTQYF.

This clone was seen just once. This chain connects TRBV27 to TRBJ2-7, with D tentatively TRBD1 (6 bases). The germline V gene encodes CDR1 MNHEY and CDR2 SMNVEV (reference sequence). V lost 5 bases to trimming and J lost 6 bases, with 11 bases between them. The CDR3 runs 12 residues. CDR3 DNA: TGTGCCAGCAGTCCAGGGGTCGGCGAGCAGTACTTC. This gives the protein CASSPGVGEQYF.

There are a few counts of this clone. The V and J genes are TRBV29-1 and TRBJ1-1, with D uncertain. Germline CDR1 is SQVTM and CDR2 is ANQGSEA. V gave up 4 bases and J gave up 1 base, with 10 bases separating them. There are 13 residues in the CDR3. CDR3 in DNA: TGCAGCGTTGGAGAACAGTGGAACACTGAAGCTTTCTTT. Residues: CSVGEQWNTEAFF. The complete variable domain, with remaining parts taken from reference TRBV29-1 and TRBJ1-1, reads SAVISQKPSRDICQRGTSLTIQCQVDSQVTMMFWYRQQPGQSLTLIATANQGSEATYESGFVIDKFPISRPNLTFSTLTVSNMSPEDSSIYLCSVGEQWNTEAFFGQGTRLTVV.

This clone has more than one count but fewer than ten. J is TRBJ2-5 and V is TRBV25-1; unclear D gene. This CDR3 is built from 15 residues. The V gene's germline CDR1 is MGHDK and CDR2 SYGVNS. The V gene lost 6 bases and the J gene lost 0 bases, with 14 bases spanning the gap. The CDR3 coding sequence is TGTGCCAGCAGCGAAATTGGGGATTACCAAGAGACCCAGTACTTC. Its protein is CASSEIGDYQETQYF. Based on the CDR3 plus reference TRBV25-1 and TRBJ2-5, the full variable domain is EADIYQTPRYLVIGTGKKITLECSQTMGHDKMYWYQQDPGMELHLIHYSYGVNSTEKGDLSSESTVSRIRTEHFPLTLESARPSHTSQYLCASSEIGDYQETQYFGPGTRLLVL.

V usage is TRBV14 and J usage is TRBJ2-6, with D unresolved. Germline V gene sequence: CDR1 SGHDN, CDR2 FVKESK. The V gene lost 9 bases and the J gene lost 1 base, with 4 bases spanning the gap. The CDR3 sequence is 12 residues long. CDR3 amino acids: CASGSGANVLTF. The CDR3 nucleotides read TGTGCCAGTGGTTCTGGGGCCAACGTCCTGACTTTC.

The chain employs TRBV7-2 and TRBJ1-1; TRBD1 aligns across 10 bases. Per germline, CDR1 SGHTA and CDR2 FQGNSA. The CDR3 is 16 residues long. The ends lost 5 bases at V and 2 bases at J; junction bases unmatched: 8. The chain's CDR3 is CASSRQGAGANTEAFF. The CDR3, as DNA: TGTGCCAGCAGCAGACAGGGGGCCGGGGCTAACACTGAAGCTTTCTTT.

The genes are TRBV9 and TRBJ2-6; D gene ambiguous. Germline CDR1 SGDLS, CDR2 YYNGEE. V lost 3 bases to trimming and J lost 4 bases, with 14 bases between them. CDR3 length: 16 amino acids. The CDR3 bases are TGTGCCAGCAGCGAAGGAGATGGGGTCGGGGCCAACGTCCTGACTTTC. It encodes CASSEGDGVGANVLTF.

CDR3 bases: TGCGCCAGCAGCTTGAGGGGTCCCACAGATACGCAGTATTTT. This sequence encodes CASSLRGPTDTQYF. The rearrangement links TRBV5-1 to TRBJ2-3; a possible D gene is TRBD1 (5 bases). V lost 1 base to trimming and J lost 2 bases, with 8 bases between them. This CDR3 comprises 14 residues. The germline V gene encodes CDR1 SGHRS and CDR2 YFSETQ.

CDR3 DNA sequence: TGTGCCAGCAGCCGACAGGGTTCAGATACGCAGTATTTT. This encodes CASSRQGSDTQYF. This chain links TRBV9 with TRBJ2-3, with 7 bases identical to TRBD1. CDR3 length: 13 amino acids. Germline CDR1 reads SGDLS; CDR2 reads YYNGEE. Trimming took 4 bases from V and 4 from J; bases not matched to a gene: 3.

The chain joins TRBV6-5 to TRBJ2-3, with 9 bases matching TRBD2. CDR1 is MNHEY, CDR2 SVGAGI, per germline. This CDR3 has 13 residues. Trimming removed 8 bases from V and 6 bases from J; junction bases left unmatched: 6. The CDR3 DNA reads as TGTGCCAGCTGGCTAGCGGGGTCTGATACGCAGTATTTT. Its translation: CASWLAGSDTQYF.

The chain links TRBV2 to TRBJ2-7, with D possibly being TRBD2 (6 bases). This CDR3 contains 14 residues. Trimming pared 6 bases from V and 2 bases from J, leaving 14 bases between. Per germline, CDR1 SNHLY and CDR2 FYNNEI. CDR3 region: CASSAGGAAYEQYF. In nucleotides, the CDR3 is TGTGCCAGCAGCGCAGGCGGGGCGGCCTACGAGCAGTACTTC.

This clone appeared a few times. CDR3 amino acids: CASSYVKAGQETQYF. The CDR3 coding sequence is TGTGCCAGCAGTTACGTGAAAGCGGGACAAGAGACCCAGTACTTC. This rearrangement joins TRBV6-5 to TRBJ2-5; 7 bases line up with TRBD2. CDR3 length: 15 residues. Trimming cost V 2 bases and J 2 bases; bases outside gene matches: 5. Germline V gene sequence: CDR1 MNHEY, CDR2 SVGAGI.

The rearrangement joins TRBV10-3 to TRBJ2-3; 9 bases agree with TRBD2. Germline V lookup: CDR1 ENHRY, CDR2 SYGVKD. The CDR3 sequence is 13 residues long. After removal of 8 bases from V and 2 bases from J, the junction contained 2 bases not matched to a gene. This CDR3 is CAICGGDTDTQYF. CDR3 DNA sequence: TGTGCCATCTGCGGGGGGGACACAGATACGCAGTATTTT.

The gene calls are TRBV30 and TRBJ2-5; 7 bases fit TRBD2. The V gene's germline CDR1 is GTSNPN and CDR2 SVGIG (reference sequence). The CDR3 length is 14 residues. The ends lost 8 bases at V and 4 bases at J; junction bases unmatched: 13. The CDR3 sequence: CAGTTGGLIETQYF. The CDR3 coding sequence is TGTGCCGGCACCACGGGGGGACTAATAGAGACCCAGTACTTC.